The present entry profiles one TCR beta chain with its context. The clone's antigen remains unknown. No much larger clonotype is one base removed from it; base qualities were not supplied. The data stem from a study of blood T cell repertoires in COVID-19 (dated by TCRdb to 2018 to 2021). With regard to the full study: Samples covering the acute and convalescent phases of COVID-19 were provided by collaborators in the United States, Italy and Spain. The samples were drawn from the first 160 participants of the ongoing ImmuneRACE study and from over 950 subjects provided by 6 global collaborators. Deeply sampled blood TCRbeta repertoires from subjects exposed to, actively infected with, or recovered from COVID-19 were included in the dataset. A de-identified subject ID, COVID-19 status, age in years and sex were almost always included in the sample metadata. The repertoires were released in a freely available public database meant as a resource for research on the immune response to SARS-CoV-2. The material from the prospective study consisted of cDNA or gDNA derived from T cells, B-cell-depleted T cells, or PBMCs. Where available, HLA class I and class II types were taken from metadata supplied by the sample provider and were not determined by assay-based typing. Study-wide conclusions, independent of this receptor: The quantity of clinical and demographic metadata differed by source and by participant and was supplied without curation.

TCRbeta CDR3 regions were amplified from genomic DNA using the immunoSEQ Assay, a bias-controlled multiplex PCR. The original pipeline was this. Within the assay, amplification of reference gene primers was used to estimate how many nucleated cells each sample contained. To quantify the absolute abundance of each unique TCRbeta CDR3 rearrangement, sequence reads were collapsed and filtered. Productive Simpson clonality was computed per sample as the square root of Simpson's diversity index over productive rearrangements. Here the immuneACCESS table is served through TCRdb, limited to in-frame sequences with V and J called. Missing clones are a known gap in these copies; in checked studies unresolved V genes cover under half, and the rest lacks a known reason. V, J and clone size are taken as reported in that table, and D and trimming were inferred from the DNA itself. Present in this sample are around 61,000 clones, around 84% of which were seen just once. The ten biggest clones cover 3.2% of the sample.

V is cut by 4 bases and J by 7 bases, and the space between the germline ends is 10 bases. According to the germline V gene, CDR1 reads KGHDR and CDR2 reads SFDVKD. Taken from cysteine to phenylalanine, the CDR3 has 13 residues. This entry keeps only the CDR3 DNA: 39 bases, framed from base 1. Collaborating institutions collected whole blood in K2EDTA tubes following their own protocols. Collaborator samples were shipped for TCRbeta analysis as frozen whole blood, isolated PBMCs, or DNA extracted from either sample type. The chain employs TRBV24-1 and TRBJ2-1, and the D gene may be TRBD2, 5 bases matching. This sequence originates from a man in his fifties or sixties with active COVID-19. Material: peripheral blood. The CDR3 region reads CATSDLERNEQFF. The bases are TGTGCCACCAGTGACCTTGAGCGGAATGAGCAGTTCTTC.